This passage covers 27 T cell receptor beta chains from one sample sequenced in a study of cytomegalovirus exposure and HLA in healthy donors. Researchers ran the PCR with 60 Vbeta and 13 Jbeta primers. Some clones are missing from TCRdb's copy, which holds only in-frame ones; the method was immunoSEQ multiplex PCR. The sample carries 100,000 to 120,000 clones, more than 65% recorded once. Sequencing used PBMCs. The source of these receptors is a man younger than 45 in good health and CMV-seropositive.

The chain has TRBV23-1 and TRBJ2-4; 8 bases fit TRBD1. TRBV23-1 is recorded as an ORF, its role being uncertain. CDR3 length: 12 residues. The V gene end was trimmed by 8 bases and the J gene end by 14 bases; junction bases not matched to a gene: 11. The CDR3 is CASRDRQAEKYF. CDR3 nucleotide sequence: TGCGCCAGCCGGGACAGGCAAGCTGAAAAGTACTTC.

The chain employs TRBV2 and TRBJ2-7, with 8 bases aligning to TRBD1. Germline CDR1 and CDR2: SNHLY and FYNNEI. The ends lost 5 bases at V and 5 bases at J; junction bases unmatched: 8. The CDR3 consists of 14 residues. The CDR3 bases are TGTGCCAGCAGTTTAAGGACAGGGATACACGAGCAGTACTTC. It yields the protein CASSLRTGIHEQYF.

The V call is TRBV7-8, the J call TRBJ2-4; no clear D gene. The CDR3 contains 16 residues. The germline V gene has CDR1 SGHVS and CDR2 FQNEAQ. The V and J ends lost 6 bases and 0 bases respectively, with 15 bases between them. The CDR3 coding sequence is TGTGCCAGCAGTCCCGGTACGACAACAGCCAAAAACATTCAGTACTTC. Translated: CASSPGTTTAKNIQYF.

V gene TRBV7-9 combines with J gene TRBJ2-7; D is possibly TRBD2 (5 bases). CDR3 size: 15 residues. V lost 3 bases to trimming and J lost 1 base, with 13 bases between them. From germline, CDR1 is SEHNR and CDR2 FQNEAQ (reference sequence). The CDR3 region is CASSFGSGYSYEQYF. In nucleotides, the CDR3 is TGTGCCAGCAGCTTCGGGTCGGGGTATTCCTACGAGCAGTACTTC.

CDR3 DNA sequence: TGTGCCAGTACACAGGGAATTAAGGACACTGAAGCTTTCTTT. This codes for CASTQGIKDTEAFF. The chain uses TRBV19 and TRBJ1-1, with a possible D match to TRBD1 (6 bases). The V gene's germline CDR1 is LNHDA and CDR2 SQIVND (reference sequence). Trimming cost V 7 bases and J 3 bases, with 15 bases left between them. There are 14 residues in the CDR3.

This chain connects TRBV5-5 to TRBJ2-2; tentative D call: TRBD1 (6 bases). Trimming took off 4 bases at V and 3 bases at J, with 10 bases between the two ends. Germline V lookup: CDR1 SGHKS, CDR2 YYEKEE (reference sequence). This CDR3 has 14 amino acids. CDR3: CASSTTGYTGELFF. CDR3 DNA sequence: TGTGCCAGCAGCACTACAGGGTACACCGGGGAGCTGTTTTTT.

The chain couples TRBV5-4 to TRBJ2-7; tentative D call: TRBD2 (6 bases). Trimming took 4 bases from V and 6 from J, leaving 14 bases between them. The CDR3 consists of 13 residues. Germline-derived CDR1 and CDR2 are SGHNT and YYREEE (reference sequence). The CDR3 DNA reads TGTGCCAGCAGCCCGGGACTTACCGCCGAGCAGTACTTC. Translating it yields CASSPGLTAEQYF.

The chain is built from TRBV27 and TRBJ1-1; TRBD1 agrees at 7 bases. The CDR3 sequence is 15 residues long. The germline gives CDR1 MNHEY, CDR2 SMNVEV (reference sequence). V was clipped by 3 bases and J by 0 bases; unmatched bases: 4. The CDR3 coding sequence is TGTGCCAGCAGTTTCCAGACAGGGATGAACACTGAAGCTTTCTTT. This encodes CASSFQTGMNTEAFF.

The CDR3 nucleotides are TGTGCCAGCAGCTTATGGTCAGAACGATACTTCTTC. Its translation is CASSLWSERYFF. The chain recombines TRBV7-2 with TRBJ2-1; D is unclear. The CDR3 has 12 amino acids. Germline CDR1 SGHTA, CDR2 FQGNSA. Trimming took 2 bases from V and 16 from J, leaving 15 bases between them.

V is TRBV5-6 and J is TRBJ1-4, with a tentative D call TRBD1 (6 bases). The CDR3 loop spans 14 amino acids. Germline CDR1 SGHDT, CDR2 YYEEEE. V was pared by 1 base and J by 6 bases, with 10 bases between. CDR3 sequence: CASSLWQGYEKLFF. CDR3 DNA sequence: TGTGCCAGCAGCTTGTGGCAGGGGTATGAAAAACTGTTTTTT.

The chain joins TRBV7-9 to TRBJ2-5, with TRBD1 as a possible D gene (5 bases). This CDR3 contains 16 residues. Germline loops: CDR1 SEHNR, CDR2 FQNEAQ (reference sequence). Trimming took off 5 bases at V and 2 bases at J, with 18 bases between the two ends. The CDR3 protein is CASSTVPRQGQETQYF. In DNA, the CDR3 is TGTGCCAGCAGCACGGTCCCCCGGCAGGGACAAGAGACCCAGTACTTC.

V is TRBV9 and J is TRBJ1-2; the match to TRBD1 covers 7 bases. The germline V gene has CDR1 SGDLS and CDR2 YYNGEE. The CDR3 has 16 residues. Trimming removed 0 bases from V and 3 bases from J; junction bases left unmatched: 8. The CDR3 DNA follows: TGTGCCAGCAGCGTAGTGGGTCAGGGGGGCGACTATGGCTACACCTTC. Protein product: CASSVVGQGGDYGYTF.

V and J are TRBV9 and TRBJ1-1; 7 positions match TRBD1. Germline V gives CDR1 SGDLS, CDR2 YYNGEE. V shed 4 bases, J shed 6 bases, and the junction held 6 bases outside the gene matches. The length of the CDR3 is 13 residues. CDR3 amino acids: CASSTIDRAEAFF. DNA of the CDR3: TGTGCCAGCAGCACCATCGACAGGGCTGAAGCTTTCTTT.

V usage is TRBV18 and J usage is TRBJ1-5; TRBD1 agrees at 7 bases. V was pared by 3 bases and J by 4 bases, with 0 bases of the junction left unmatched. CDR1 and CDR2 (germline): KGHSH, LQKENI. CDR3 length: 13 amino acids. CDR3 in DNA: TGTGCCAGCTCACCCAGGGGGAATCAGCCCCAGCATTTT. Encoded protein: CASSPRGNQPQHF.

This clone was detected a few times. The chain recombines TRBV7-3 with TRBJ1-5; maybe TRBD1 (5 bases). This CDR3 contains 17 residues. Germline V CDR1 and CDR2: SGHTA, FQGTGA. V lost 2 bases, J lost 1 base, and 15 bases lay in between. Written as DNA, the CDR3 is TGTGCCAGCAGCTTAGGAGCTCAGGGAGGAAGCAATCAGCCCCAGCATTTT. Protein sequence: CASSLGAQGGSNQPQHF.

This clone showed up just once. The V call is TRBV9, the J call TRBJ1-2; the D gene is possibly TRBD1 (5 bases). There are 15 residues in the CDR3. The germline CDR1 and CDR2 sequences are SGDLS and YYNGEE. The V end lost 0 bases, the J end lost 5 bases, and 14 bases lay between the germline ends. The CDR3 sequence is CASSVDGGAGYGYTF. CDR3 DNA: TGTGCCAGCAGCGTAGACGGGGGAGCGGGATATGGCTACACCTTC.

This rearrangement joins TRBV19 to TRBJ1-1; TRBD1 is a possible D gene (6 bases). The V end lost 4 bases, the J end lost 2 bases, and 17 bases lay between the germline ends. The CDR3 sequence is 16 residues long. The germline gives CDR1 LNHDA, CDR2 SQIVND (reference sequence). CDR3 DNA sequence: TGTGCCAGTAGTAAGGACAGCTGGTTGGGAAACACTGAAGCTTTCTTT. Translating gives CASSKDSWLGNTEAFF. The full variable domain, rest sourced from reference TRBV19 and TRBJ1-1, is DGGITQSPKYLFRKEGQNVTLSCEQNLNHDAMYWYRQDPGQGLRLIYYSQIVNDFQKGDIAEGYSVSREKKESFPLTVTSAQKNPTAFYLCASSKDSWLGNTEAFFGQGTRLTVV.

The V and J genes are TRBV14 and TRBJ2-2; the D gene is possibly TRBD2 (6 bases). Trimming pared 1 base from V and 7 bases from J, leaving 10 bases between. The germline V gene encodes CDR1 SGHDN and CDR2 FVKESK. The CDR3 runs 14 residues. CDR3 loop: CASSQAGDHGELFF. The CDR3 region has the DNA TGTGCCAGCAGCCAAGCGGGGGATCACGGGGAGCTGTTTTTT.

This clone came up once. The rearrangement links TRBV18 to TRBJ1-2; the D is unclear. V shed 3 bases and J shed 4 bases, with 15 bases lying between them. The CDR3 runs to 15 residues. The germline CDR1 and CDR2 sequences are KGHSH and LQKENI. CDR3 loop: CASSPKPSQIYGYTF. DNA of the CDR3: TGTGCCAGCTCACCGAAACCGAGTCAAATCTATGGCTACACCTTC.

This clone came up a few times. This rearrangement joins TRBV7-9 to TRBJ2-3; the match to TRBD2 covers 7 bases. V lost 6 bases and J lost 2; bases outside the gene matches: 5. CDR1 is SEHNR and CDR2 is FQNEAQ in the germline V gene (reference sequence). The CDR3 length is 14 residues. CDR3 protein: CASSRSGDTDTQYF. DNA of the CDR3: TGTGCCAGCAGTAGAAGCGGGGACACAGATACGCAGTATTTT.

The table lists this clone with a few counts. V usage is TRBV6-1 and J usage is TRBJ2-7, with D uncertain. In germline, CDR1 is MNHNS, CDR2 SASEGT. Trimming took off 4 bases at V and 4 bases at J, with 8 bases between the two ends. The CDR3 runs to 12 residues. CDR3 bases: TGTGCCAGCAGTGGGCAGACTTACGAGCAGTACTTC. This translates into CASSGQTYEQYF.

The V call is TRBV6-5, the J call TRBJ1-2; weak D call: TRBD1 (5 bases). The CDR3 length is 11 residues. From germline, CDR1 is MNHEY and CDR2 SVGAGI. Trimming stripped 4 bases from V and 5 bases from J, with 5 bases between. CDR3 residues: CASSSGYGYTF. DNA for the CDR3: TGTGCCAGCAGTTCAGGGTATGGCTACACCTTC.

In this sample, this clone turned up a few times. The V and J genes are TRBV7-9 and TRBJ2-5; D may be TRBD1 (6 bases). With 1 base removed from V and 5 bases from J, the gap between germline ends came to 14 bases. Germline assignment: CDR1 SEHNR and CDR2 FQNEAQ (reference sequence). The CDR3 length is 15 residues. The CDR3 is CASSLGRTGRETQYF. The CDR3 coding sequence is TGTGCCAGCAGCTTAGGACGCACAGGGCGGGAGACCCAGTACTTC.

The chain uses TRBV25-1 and TRBJ2-7, with TRBD1 as a possible D gene (5 bases). The V end lost 2 bases, the J end lost 13 bases, and 15 bases lay between the germline ends. Germline V gene lookup returns CDR1 MGHDK and CDR2 SYGVNS. The CDR3 sequence is 12 residues long. CDR3 nucleotides: TGTGCCAGCAGTGAAAGGGGAAAGGGCGCTTACTTC. It encodes CASSERGKGAYF.

The gene calls are TRBV30 and TRBJ2-3; 11 bases line up with TRBD2. The CDR3 length is 14 residues. The V gene end was trimmed by 5 bases and the J gene end by 3 bases; junction bases not matched to a gene: 4. Per germline, CDR1 GTSNPN and CDR2 SVGIG (reference sequence). The CDR3 bases are TGTGCCTGGGGTAGCGGGGGGGCAACAGATACGCAGTATTTT. It codes for CAWGSGGATDTQYF.

This clone was counted ten times or more. The chain has TRBV5-1 and TRBJ2-1, with D possibly being TRBD2 (6 bases). CDR1 is SGHRS, CDR2 YFSETQ, per germline. CDR3 length equals 15 residues. The V gene lost 7 bases and the J gene lost 1 base, with 15 bases spanning the gap. CDR3 coding DNA: TGCGCCAGCTCTGCGGGGATAGGATCCTACAATGAGCAGTTCTTC. Protein product: CASSAGIGSYNEQFF.

The chain is built from TRBV23-1 and TRBJ1-5, with 10 bases lining up with TRBD1. TRBV23-1 is filed as an ORF, its function uncertain. The CDR3 extends over 14 amino acids. The V gene end was trimmed by 4 bases and the J gene end by 6 bases; junction bases not matched to a gene: 3. CDR3 bases: TGCGCCAGCAGTCGGGACAGGGGAAGTCAGCCCCAGCATTTT. Translated, it gives CASSRDRGSQPQHF.